Reported below is one T cell receptor (beta chain). After extraction with the RNeasy kit, about 0.45 to 1 ug of the RNA was reverse transcribed using random hexamers. Amplification of TCR beta CDR3 used immunoSEQ multiplex PCR across 54 Vbeta and 13 Jbeta. TCRdb used MiXCR to reprocess the immunoSEQ multiplex PCR reads, holding one entry per CDR3 protein. Among about 180,000 distinct CDR3 sequences listed, 85% to 95% were seen once. This entry belongs to a study of CD8 T cells in Susac syndrome. Whole-study context: Patients with Susac syndrome were therapy-naive, on corticosteroids, or on intravenous immunoglobulin alone at the time that blood was drawn.

In germline, CDR1 is MGHRA, CDR2 YSYEKL. Trimming took off 0 bases at V and 4 bases at J, with 9 bases between the two ends. CDR3 length: 14 amino acids. The chain couples TRBV4-1 to TRBJ2-5; a possible D gene is TRBD2 (6 bases). The sequencing input was CD4+ T cells from PBMCs. The receptor's source is a human donor with Susac syndrome. The CDR3 spells CASSQDTGRETQYF. The CDR3 DNA is TGCGCCAGCAGCCAAGATACCGGGAGAGAGACCCAGTACTTC.